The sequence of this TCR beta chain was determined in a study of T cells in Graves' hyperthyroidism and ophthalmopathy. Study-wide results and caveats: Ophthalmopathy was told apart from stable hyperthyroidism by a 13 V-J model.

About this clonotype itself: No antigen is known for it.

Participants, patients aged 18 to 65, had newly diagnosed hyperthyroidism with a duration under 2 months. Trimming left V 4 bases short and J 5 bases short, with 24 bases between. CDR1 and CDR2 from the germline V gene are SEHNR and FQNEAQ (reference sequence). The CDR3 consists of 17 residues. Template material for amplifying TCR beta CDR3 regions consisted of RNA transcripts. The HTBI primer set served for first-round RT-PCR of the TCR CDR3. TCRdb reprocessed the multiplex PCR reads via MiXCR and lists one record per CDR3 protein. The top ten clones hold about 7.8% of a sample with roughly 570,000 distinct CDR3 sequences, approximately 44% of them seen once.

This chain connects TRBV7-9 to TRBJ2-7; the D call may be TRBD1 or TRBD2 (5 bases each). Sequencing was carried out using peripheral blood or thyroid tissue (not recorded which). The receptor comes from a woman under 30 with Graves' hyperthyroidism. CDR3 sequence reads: CASSSDGEKGLTHEQYF. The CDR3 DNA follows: TGTGCCAGCAGCTCAGACGGGGAGAAGGGGCTAACGCACGAGCAGTACTTC.